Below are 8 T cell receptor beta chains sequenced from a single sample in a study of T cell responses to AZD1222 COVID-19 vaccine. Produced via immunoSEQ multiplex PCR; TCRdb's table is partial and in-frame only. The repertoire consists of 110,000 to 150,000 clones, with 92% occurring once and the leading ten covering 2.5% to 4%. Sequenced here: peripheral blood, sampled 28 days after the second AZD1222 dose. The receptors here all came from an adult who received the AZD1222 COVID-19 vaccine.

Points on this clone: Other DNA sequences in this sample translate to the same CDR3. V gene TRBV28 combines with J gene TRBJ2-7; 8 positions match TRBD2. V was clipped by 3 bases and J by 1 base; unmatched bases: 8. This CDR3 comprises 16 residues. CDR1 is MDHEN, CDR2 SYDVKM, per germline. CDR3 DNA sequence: TGTGCCAGCAGTTTCTCGCTAGCGGGCCTTTCCTACGAGCAGTACTTC. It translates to CASSFSLAGLSYEQYF. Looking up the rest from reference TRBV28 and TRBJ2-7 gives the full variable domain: DVKVTQSSRYLVKRTGEKVFLECVQDMDHENMFWYRQDPGLGLRLIYFSYDVKMKEKGDIPEGYSVSREKKERFSLILESASTNQTSMYLCASSFSLAGLSYEQYFGPGTRLTVT.

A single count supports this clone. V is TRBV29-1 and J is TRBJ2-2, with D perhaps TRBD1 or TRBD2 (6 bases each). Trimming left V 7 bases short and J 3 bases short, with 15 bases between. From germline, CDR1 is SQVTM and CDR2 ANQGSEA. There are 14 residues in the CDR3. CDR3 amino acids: CSAGGGTHTGELFF. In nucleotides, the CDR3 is TGCAGCGCCGGGGGCGGGACCCACACCGGGGAGCTGTTTTTT.

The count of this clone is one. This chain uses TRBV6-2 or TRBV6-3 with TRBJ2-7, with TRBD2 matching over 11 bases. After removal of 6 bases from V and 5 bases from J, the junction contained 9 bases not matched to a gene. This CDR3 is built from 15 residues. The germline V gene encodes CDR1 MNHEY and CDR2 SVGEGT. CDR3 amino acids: CASSLLAGDGHEQYF. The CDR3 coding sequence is TGTGCCAGCAGCCTACTAGCGGGGGACGGGCACGAGCAGTACTTC.

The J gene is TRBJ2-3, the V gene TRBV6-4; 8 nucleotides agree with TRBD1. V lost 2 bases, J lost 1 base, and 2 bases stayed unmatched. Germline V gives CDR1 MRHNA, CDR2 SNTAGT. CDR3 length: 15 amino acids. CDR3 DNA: TGTGCCAGCAGTGACCAGGGGGCAGGCACAGATACGCAGTATTTT. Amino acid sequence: CASSDQGAGTDTQYF.

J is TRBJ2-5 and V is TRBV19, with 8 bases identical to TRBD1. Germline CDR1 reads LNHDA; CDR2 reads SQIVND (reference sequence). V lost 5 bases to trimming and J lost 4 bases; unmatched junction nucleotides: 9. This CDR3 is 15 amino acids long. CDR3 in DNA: TGTGCCAGTAGTCCGTCAAGGACAGGGTCAGAGACCCAGTACTTC. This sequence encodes CASSPSRTGSETQYF.

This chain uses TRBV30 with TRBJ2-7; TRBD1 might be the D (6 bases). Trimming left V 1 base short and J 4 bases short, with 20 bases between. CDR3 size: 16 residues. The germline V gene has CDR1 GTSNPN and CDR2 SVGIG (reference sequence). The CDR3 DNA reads TGTGCCTGGAGTGAATTGAGCGGACATAGGGGGTACGAGCAGTACTTC. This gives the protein CAWSELSGHRGYEQYF.

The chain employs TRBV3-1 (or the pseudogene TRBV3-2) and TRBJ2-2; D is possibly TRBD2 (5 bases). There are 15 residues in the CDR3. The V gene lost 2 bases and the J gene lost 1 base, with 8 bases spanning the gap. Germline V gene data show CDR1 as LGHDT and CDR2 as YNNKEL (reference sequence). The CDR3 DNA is TGTGCCAGCAGCCAACATCGGGAGAACACCGGGGAGCTGTTTTTT. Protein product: CASSQHRENTGELFF.

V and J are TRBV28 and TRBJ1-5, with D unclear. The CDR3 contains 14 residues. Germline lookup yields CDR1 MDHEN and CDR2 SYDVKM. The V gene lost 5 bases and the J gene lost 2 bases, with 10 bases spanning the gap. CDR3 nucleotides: TGTGCCAGCAGTCCCGGTGTCGGCAATCAGCCCCAGCATTTT. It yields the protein CASSPGVGNQPQHF.